The 4 T cell receptor beta chains below all came from one sample that was sequenced in a study of Graves' ophthalmopathy and Graves' hyperthyroidism. The TCR beta CDR3 regions underwent amplification from RNA transcripts. In the first round, RT-PCR was carried out with HTBI primers, and a multiplex PCR formed the second round. TCRdb recomputed calls from the multiplex PCR reads with MiXCR, one row per CDR3 protein. The sample has roughly 400,000 distinct CDR3 sequences; over 15% are singletons. The sample was peripheral blood. The receptors were gathered from a woman in her late teens or twenties with stable Graves' hyperthyroidism.

J is TRBJ1-2 and V is TRBV5-1, with 9 bases identical to TRBD1. V dropped 3 bases and J dropped 7; count of bases not matched to a gene: 4. The CDR3 has 13 residues. Germline V gene sequence: CDR1 SGHRS, CDR2 YFSETQ. The CDR3 DNA reads TGCGCCAGCAGCTCTACAGGGGGCTCTGGCTACACCTTC. This translates into CASSSTGGSGYTF.

This sequence joins TRBV6-1 and TRBJ2-2, with 7 bases identical to TRBD1. The V gene's germline CDR1 is MNHNS and CDR2 SASEGT. V lost 7 bases to trimming and J lost 0 bases; unmatched junction nucleotides: 5. The CDR3 has 15 residues. DNA of the CDR3: TGTGCCAGCATACAGGGGCCCTCGAACACCGGGGAGCTGTTTTTT. This gives the protein CASIQGPSNTGELFF.

This chain uses TRBV6-4 with TRBJ1-1; no definite D call. V shed 3 bases and J shed 1 base, with 6 bases lying between them. Germline-derived CDR1 and CDR2 are MRHNA and SNTAGT. The CDR3 is 13 amino acids. CDR3 region: CASSETWNTEAFF. CDR3 DNA sequence: TGTGCCAGCAGTGAGACATGGAACACTGAAGCTTTCTTT.

The chain joins TRBV5-6 to TRBJ1-5; TRBD1 matches 9 bases. Per the germline V gene, CDR1 is SGHDT and CDR2 is YYEEEE. After removal of 0 bases from V and 0 bases from J, the junction contained 4 bases not matched to a gene. This CDR3 contains 17 residues. This CDR3 is CASSLGQGGISNQPQHF. Written as DNA, the CDR3 is TGTGCCAGCAGCTTGGGACAGGGGGGTATTAGCAATCAGCCCCAGCATTTT.